A single sample gave rise to the 20 T cell receptor beta chains below, sequenced in a study of blood T cell repertoires in COVID-19 (TCRdb year 2020). The library was built by means of the immunoSEQ multiplex PCR assay. In its TCRdb copy, this immuneACCESS table keeps in-frame sequences only and misses some clones. Where compared with another copy, unresolved V genes explain less than half of these, and the others have no known cause. The sample records 150,000 to 200,000 clones, approximately 81% of which are singletons. Together, the top ten hold about 14% of the sample. The sample consisted of peripheral blood. These receptors were taken from a woman in her 70s with COVID-19, enrolled during active disease.

This sequence joins TRBV3-1 (or the pseudogene TRBV3-2) and TRBJ2-7, with D perhaps TRBD2 (5 bases). Germline lookup yields CDR1 LGHDT and CDR2 YNNKEL (reference sequence). Trimming pared 3 bases from V and 6 bases from J, leaving 12 bases between. The CDR3 totals 13 residues. The CDR3 DNA sequence: TGTGCCAGCAGCCAGCTAGCTGTCGGCGAGCAGTACTTC. It is translated as CASSQLAVGEQYF.

The J gene is TRBJ1-1, the V gene TRBV20-1, with D uncertain. The V gene's germline CDR1 is DFQATT and CDR2 SNEGSKA (reference sequence). CDR3 length: 11 residues. Trimming shortened V by 3 bases and J by 4 bases, and 6 bases separated the two germline ends. The CDR3 region is CSASSFTEAFF. The CDR3 bases are TGCAGTGCTAGCTCGTTCACTGAAGCTTTCTTT.

CDR3 DNA: TGTGCCAGCAGTTTAGGGGCCGACAGGGCCTATGGCTACACCTTC. It is translated as CASSLGADRAYGYTF. The chain uses TRBV28 and TRBJ1-2, with 7 bases identical to TRBD1. The CDR3 has 15 residues. Germline CDR1 is MDHEN and CDR2 is SYDVKM. V was pared by 2 bases and J by 4 bases, with 7 bases of the junction left unmatched.

CDR3 loop: CAWSWGGGTDTQYF. The CDR3 DNA reads as TGTGCCTGGAGTTGGGGCGGGGGGACAGATACGCAGTATTTT. The V gene is TRBV30, the J gene TRBJ2-3; 8 bases map to TRBD2. With 2 bases clipped from V and 3 bases from J, the junction kept 4 bases outside the gene matches. CDR1 GTSNPN and CDR2 SVGIG come from the germline V gene (reference sequence). The length of the CDR3 is 14 residues.

The V and J genes are TRBV5-4 and TRBJ2-1, with 10 bases that match TRBD2. The germline gives CDR1 SGHNT, CDR2 YYREEE (reference sequence). The CDR3 spans 16 residues. V was clipped by 2 bases and J by 8 bases; unmatched bases: 10. The CDR3 loop reads CASSFGLAGAIYEQFF. CDR3 in DNA: TGTGCCAGCAGCTTTGGGCTAGCGGGGGCTATCTATGAGCAGTTCTTC. Supplemented by reference TRBV5-4 and TRBJ2-1, the full variable domain reads ETGVTQSPTHLIKTRGQQVTLRCSSQSGHNTVSWYQQALGQGPQFIFQYYREEENGRGNFPPRFSGLQFPNYSSELNVNALELDDSALYLCASSFGLAGAIYEQFFGPGTRLTVL.

The gene calls are TRBV7-6 and TRBJ2-2; D gene ambiguous. The germline V gene has CDR1 SGHVS and CDR2 FNYEAQ. Trimming cost V 5 bases and J 0 bases, with 10 bases left between them. The CDR3 contains 15 residues. CDR3 sequence: CASSLLSANTGELFF. The DNA for the CDR3 is TGTGCCAGCAGCCTATTGTCGGCGAACACCGGGGAGCTGTTTTTT. Combining the CDR3 with reference TRBV7-6 and TRBJ2-2 gives the whole variable domain GAGVSQSPRYKVTKRGQDVALRCDPISGHVSLYWYRQALGQGPEFLTYFNYEAQQDKSGLPNDRFSAERPEGSISTLTIQRTEQRDSAMYRCASSLLSANTGELFFGEGSRLTVL.

The chain joins TRBV18 to TRBJ2-2, with D unclear. With 6 bases removed from V and 4 bases from J, the gap between germline ends came to 15 bases. Germline V gives CDR1 KGHSH, CDR2 LQKENI. This CDR3 spans 15 amino acids. The CDR3: CASSLGDSGTGELFF. CDR3 coding DNA: TGTGCCAGCTCCCTCGGTGATTCGGGCACCGGGGAGCTGTTTTTT.

The chain is built from TRBV14 and TRBJ2-1, with D possibly TRBD1 on 6 matching bases. The CDR3 sequence is 13 residues long. Germline lookup yields CDR1 SGHDN and CDR2 FVKESK. Trimming took 6 bases from V and 10 from J, leaving 16 bases between them. CDR3 protein: CASRPRGGLEQFF. The DNA of the CDR3 is TGTGCCAGCAGACCCAGGGGTGGGTTGGAGCAGTTCTTC.

The rearrangement joins TRBV19 to TRBJ2-5; 8 bases map to TRBD1. Germline V lookup: CDR1 LNHDA, CDR2 SQIVND (reference sequence). The CDR3 sequence is 15 residues long. With 3 bases clipped from V and 2 bases from J, the junction kept 5 bases outside the gene matches. CDR3: CASSMITGGQETQYF. Written as DNA, the CDR3 is TGTGCCAGTAGTATGATTACAGGGGGTCAAGAGACCCAGTACTTC.

The CDR3 DNA reads as TGTGCCTGGAGTGCGGGGGGGAGGAATTCACCCCTCCACTTT. It encodes CAWSAGGRNSPLHF. This chain links TRBV30 with TRBJ1-6, with D tentatively TRBD1 (5 bases). Per germline, CDR1 GTSNPN and CDR2 SVGIG (reference sequence). V lost 1 base and J lost 7, with 11 bases in between. This CDR3 is built from 14 residues. Variable domain in full (rest from reference TRBV30 and TRBJ1-6): SQTIHQWPATLVQPVGSPLSLECTVEGTSNPNLYWYRQAAGRGLQLLFYSVGIGQISSEVPQNLSASRPQDRQFILSSKKLLLSDSGFYLCAWSAGGRNSPLHFGNGTRLTVT.

The rearrangement joins TRBV5-1 to TRBJ2-1; 12 nucleotides align to TRBD2. The CDR3 is made up of 16 amino acids. Germline lookup yields CDR1 SGHRS and CDR2 YFSETQ. V shed 4 bases, J shed 4 bases, and the junction held 6 bases outside the gene matches. CDR3 residues: CASSHGLAGTYNEQFF. In DNA, the CDR3 is TGCGCCAGCAGCCATGGACTAGCGGGAACTTACAATGAGCAGTTCTTC.

The chain couples TRBV2 to TRBJ2-2; TRBD2 aligns across 11 bases. J lost 6 bases, V lost 6 bases, and 9 bases had no gene match. This CDR3 comprises 16 residues. Germline V gene lookup returns CDR1 SNHLY and CDR2 FYNNEI. CDR3 DNA sequence: TGTGCCAGCAGCTCTCGACTAGCGGGATACGCCGGGGAGCTGTTTTTT. Its translation: CASSSRLAGYAGELFF.

The chain joins TRBV5-5 to TRBJ1-3; no clear D gene. V lost 1 base and J 0 bases, leaving 8 bases between the germline ends. Germline CDR1 reads SGHKS; CDR2 reads YYEKEE (reference sequence). The CDR3 loop spans 15 amino acids. The CDR3 DNA reads as TGTGCCAGCAGCTTGTGGGCCGCCTCTGGAAACACCATATATTTT. Translation: CASSLWAASGNTIYF.

V is TRBV4-1 and J is TRBJ1-1, with D perhaps matching TRBD1 (5 bases). V lost 4 bases and J lost 6, with 12 bases in between. The CDR3 totals 13 residues. CDR1 and CDR2 from the germline V gene are MGHRA and YSYEKL. CDR3 loop: CASSPGQVPEAFF. The CDR3 bases are TGCGCCAGCAGCCCCGGACAAGTCCCTGAAGCTTTCTTT.

The CDR3 is CASSIGHLSYEQYF. CDR3 nucleotide sequence: TGTGCCAGTAGTATCGGACACCTCTCCTACGAGCAGTACTTC. The chain links TRBV19 to TRBJ2-7; maybe TRBD1 (5 bases). This CDR3 is 14 amino acids long. Germline V gives CDR1 LNHDA, CDR2 SQIVND (reference sequence). V was shortened by 3 bases and J by 0 bases, with 9 bases between the two germline ends. Looking up the rest from reference TRBV19 and TRBJ2-7 gives the full variable domain: DGGITQSPKYLFRKEGQNVTLSCEQNLNHDAMYWYRQDPGQGLRLIYYSQIVNDFQKGDIAEGYSVSREKKESFPLTVTSAQKNPTAFYLCASSIGHLSYEQYFGPGTRLTVT.

The rearrangement links TRBV18 to TRBJ1-1; the D is unclear. Trimming left V 2 bases short and J 5 bases short, with 9 bases between. CDR3 length: 13 amino acids. Per the germline V gene, CDR1 is KGHSH and CDR2 is LQKENI. Written as DNA, the CDR3 is TGTGCCAGCTCACCAAATCTGCGGACTGAAGCTTTCTTT. Amino acids: CASSPNLRTEAFF.

The chain has TRBV30 and TRBJ2-4; D possibly corresponds to TRBD2 (5 bases). From germline, CDR1 is GTSNPN and CDR2 SVGIG (reference sequence). V was pared by 0 bases and J by 8 bases, with 8 bases between. The CDR3 runs to 12 residues. DNA of the CDR3: TGTGCCTGGAGTGTACGAGGGTACATTCAGTACTTC. This gives the protein CAWSVRGYIQYF.

There are a few counts of this clone. The chain links TRBV2 to TRBJ2-3; the match to TRBD2 covers 7 bases. The J segment lost 2 bases and the V segment lost 8 bases, leaving 7 bases of the junction unmatched. The CDR3 has 14 residues. In germline, CDR1 is SNHLY, CDR2 FYNNEI. CDR3 bases: TGTGCCAGCGGGGAGAGCGGGGACACAGATACGCAGTATTTT. Translated: CASGESGDTDTQYF. The full variable domain, its missing parts supplied by reference TRBV2 and TRBJ2-3, is EPEVTQTPSHQVTQMGQEVILRCVPISNHLYFYWYRQILGQKVEFLVSFYNNEISEKSEIFDDQFSVERPDGSNFTLKIRSTKLEDSAMYFCASGESGDTDTQYFGPGTRLTVL.

The gene calls are TRBV9 and TRBJ2-2, with D maybe TRBD1 (5 bases). Deletions cut 4 bases from V and 2 bases from J, with 15 bases between. The CDR3 totals 16 residues. Germline CDR1 and CDR2: SGDLS and YYNGEE. In DNA, the CDR3 is TGTGCCAGCAGCCCCCGGGCACAGGTAAACACCGGGGAGCTGTTTTTT. Translation: CASSPRAQVNTGELFF. The variable domain in full, with the rest retrieved from reference TRBV9 and TRBJ2-2, is DSGVTQTPKHLITATGQRVTLRCSPRSGDLSVYWYQQSLDQGLQFLIQYYNGEERAKGNILERFSAQQFPDLHSELNLSSLELGDSALYFCASSPRAQVNTGELFFGEGSRLTVL.

J is TRBJ1-1 and V is TRBV19; TRBD1 matches 8 bases. The germline gives CDR1 LNHDA, CDR2 SQIVND (reference sequence). There are 14 residues in the CDR3. The trim removed 3 bases at V and 8 bases at J, leaving 8 bases unmatched. The CDR3 sequence: CASSIGFRDREAFF. The DNA for the CDR3 is TGTGCCAGTAGTATCGGATTTCGGGACAGGGAAGCTTTCTTT.